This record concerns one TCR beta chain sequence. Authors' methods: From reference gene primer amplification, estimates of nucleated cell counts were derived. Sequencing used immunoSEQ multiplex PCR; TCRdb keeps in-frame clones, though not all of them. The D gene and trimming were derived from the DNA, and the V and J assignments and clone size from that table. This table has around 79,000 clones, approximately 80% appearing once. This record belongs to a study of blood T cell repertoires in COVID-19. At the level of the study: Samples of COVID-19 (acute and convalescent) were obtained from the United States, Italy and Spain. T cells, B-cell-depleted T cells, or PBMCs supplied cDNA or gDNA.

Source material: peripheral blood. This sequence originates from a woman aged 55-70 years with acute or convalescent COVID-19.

CDR3 sequence reads: CASRTTLYEQYF. CDR3 in DNA: TGTGCCTCCCGGACAACCCTCTACGAGCAGTACTTC. V is TRBV10-3 and J is TRBJ2-7; TRBD1 might be the D (5 bases). V gave up 11 bases and J gave up 3 bases, with 14 bases separating them. The length of the CDR3 is 12 residues. CDR1 and CDR2 (germline): ENHRY, SYGVKD.